This T cell receptor (beta chain) was identified in a study of immune heterogeneity within non-small cell lung tumors. Turning to the study itself: The tumors comprised several squamous cell carcinomas, around ten non-squamous carcinomas and 1 not otherwise specified. Findings and caveats of the study: Alongside site-unique high-frequency clones, identical dominant CDR3 beta clonotypes recurred across tumor sites within a patient.

Template material for each sample was 550 to 700 ng of bulk tumor genomic DNA. Each primary tumor yielded several biopsies, collected far apart from one another at surgery. The study cohort was described as untreated, and its members had newly diagnosed non-small cell lung cancer. They went on to have curative surgery. The table lists this clonotype with many counts. The antigen is undetermined. It was a multiplex PCR that amplified TCR beta CDR3, with 32 V and 13 J primers. TCRdb reprocessed the multiplex PCR reads via MiXCR and lists one record per CDR3 protein. The sample carries under 13,000 distinct CDR3 sequences, roughly 30% recorded once. Germline V CDR1 and CDR2: DFQATT, SNEGSKA (reference sequence). V was pared by 2 bases and J by 3 bases, with 7 bases of the junction left unmatched. The CDR3 covers 15 residues.

Sequenced material: lung tumor tissue. The chain couples TRBV20-1 to TRBJ2-7; 10 bases fit TRBD1. This TCR was sampled from a woman between 45 and 65 years old with non-small cell lung cancer. The CDR3 sequence: CSARNPRDRGYEQYF. DNA of the CDR3: TGCAGTGCTAGAAACCCCCGGGACAGGGGCTACGAGCAGTACTTC.